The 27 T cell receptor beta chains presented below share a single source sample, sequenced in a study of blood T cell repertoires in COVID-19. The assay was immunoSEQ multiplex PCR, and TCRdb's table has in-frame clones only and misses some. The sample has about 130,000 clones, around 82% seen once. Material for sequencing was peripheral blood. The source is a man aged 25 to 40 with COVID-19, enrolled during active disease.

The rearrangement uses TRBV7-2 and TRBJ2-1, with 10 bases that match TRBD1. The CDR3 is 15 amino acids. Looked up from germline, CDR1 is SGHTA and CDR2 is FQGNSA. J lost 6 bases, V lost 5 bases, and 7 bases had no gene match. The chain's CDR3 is CASSTGTGVINEQFF. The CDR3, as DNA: TGTGCCAGCAGCACCGGGACAGGGGTGATCAATGAGCAGTTCTTC. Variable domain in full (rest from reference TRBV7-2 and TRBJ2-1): GAGVSQSPSNKVTEKGKDVELRCDPISGHTALYWYRQSLGQGLEFLIYFQGNSAPDKSGLPSDRFSAERTGGSVSTLTIQRTQQEDSAVYLCASSTGTGVINEQFFGPGTRLTVL.

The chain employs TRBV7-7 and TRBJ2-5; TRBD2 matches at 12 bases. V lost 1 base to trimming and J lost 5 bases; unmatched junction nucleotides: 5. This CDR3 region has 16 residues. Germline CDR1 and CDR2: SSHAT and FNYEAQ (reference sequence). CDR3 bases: TGTGCCAGCAGCTTAGGACTAGCGGGAGTAATGGAGACCCAGTACTTC. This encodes CASSLGLAGVMETQYF. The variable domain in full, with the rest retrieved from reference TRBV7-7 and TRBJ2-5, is GAGVSQSPRYKVTKRGQDVTLRCDPISSHATLYWYQQALGQGPEFLTYFNYEAQPDKSGLPSDRFSAERPEGSISTLTIQRTEQRDSAMYRCASSLGLAGVMETQYFGPGTRLLVL.

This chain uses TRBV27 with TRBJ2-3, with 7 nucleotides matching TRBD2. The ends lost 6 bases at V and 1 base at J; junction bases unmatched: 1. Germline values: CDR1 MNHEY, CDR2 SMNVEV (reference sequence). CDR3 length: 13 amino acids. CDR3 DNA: TGTGCCAGCAGGCGGGAGCGCACAGATACGCAGTATTTT. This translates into CASRRERTDTQYF.

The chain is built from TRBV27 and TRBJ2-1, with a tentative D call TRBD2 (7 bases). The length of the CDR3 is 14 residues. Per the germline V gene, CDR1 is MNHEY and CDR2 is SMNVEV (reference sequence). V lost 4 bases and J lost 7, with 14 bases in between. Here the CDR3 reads CASSSSGGRNEQFF. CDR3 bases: TGTGCCAGCAGTTCCTCCGGGGGGCGGAATGAGCAGTTCTTC.

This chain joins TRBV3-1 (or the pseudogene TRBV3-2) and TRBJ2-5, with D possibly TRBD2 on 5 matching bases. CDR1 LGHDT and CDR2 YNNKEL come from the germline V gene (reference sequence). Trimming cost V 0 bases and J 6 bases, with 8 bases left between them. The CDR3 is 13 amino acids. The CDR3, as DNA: TGTGCCAGCAGCCAAGATCACGGGAAGACCCAGTACTTC. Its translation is CASSQDHGKTQYF.

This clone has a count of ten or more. The CDR3 here is CASSTFRLGHFSNQPQHF. The CDR3 nucleotides read TGTGCCAGTAGTACCTTCCGACTCGGACACTTCAGCAATCAGCCCCAGCATTTT. The chain links TRBV19 to TRBJ1-5; perhaps TRBD1 as D (5 bases). The CDR3 runs to 18 residues. The ends were cut back, 4 bases at V and 1 base at J, with 20 bases in the middle. Germline-derived CDR1 and CDR2 are LNHDA and SQIVND (reference sequence).

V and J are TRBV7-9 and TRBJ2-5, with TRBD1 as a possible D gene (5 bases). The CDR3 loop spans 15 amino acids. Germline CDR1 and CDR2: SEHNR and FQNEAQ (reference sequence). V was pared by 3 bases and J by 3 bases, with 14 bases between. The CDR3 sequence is CASSFPLGEEETQYF. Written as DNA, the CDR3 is TGTGCCAGCAGCTTCCCTTTAGGGGAAGAAGAGACCCAGTACTTC.

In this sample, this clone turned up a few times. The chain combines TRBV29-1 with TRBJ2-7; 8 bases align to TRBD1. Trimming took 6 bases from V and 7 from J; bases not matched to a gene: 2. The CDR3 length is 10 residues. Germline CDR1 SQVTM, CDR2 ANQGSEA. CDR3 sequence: CSVTGGEQYF. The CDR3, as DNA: TGCAGCGTCACAGGGGGAGAGCAGTACTTC.

This CDR3 is CASSRAPRTGNYEQYF. For the CDR3, the DNA is TGTGCCAGCAGCCGGGCCCCTAGGACAGGTAACTACGAGCAGTACTTC. The V gene is TRBV14, the J gene TRBJ2-7; 7 nucleotides match TRBD1. With 4 bases clipped from V and 3 bases from J, the junction kept 12 bases outside the gene matches. Germline V gene sequence: CDR1 SGHDN, CDR2 FVKESK. The CDR3 sequence is 16 residues long. Variable domain in full (rest from reference TRBV14 and TRBJ2-7): EAGVTQFPSHSVIEKGQTVTLRCDPISGHDNLYWYRRVMGKEIKFLLHFVKESKQDESGMPNNRFLAERTGGTYSTLKVQPAELEDSGVYFCASSRAPRTGNYEQYFGPGTRLTVT.

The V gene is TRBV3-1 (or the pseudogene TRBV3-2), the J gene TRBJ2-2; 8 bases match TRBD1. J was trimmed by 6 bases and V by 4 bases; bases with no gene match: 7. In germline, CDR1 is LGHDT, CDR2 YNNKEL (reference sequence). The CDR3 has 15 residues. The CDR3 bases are TGTGCCAGCAGCCCTAGGACAGGGCTGGCCGGGGAGCTGTTTTTT. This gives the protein CASSPRTGLAGELFF.

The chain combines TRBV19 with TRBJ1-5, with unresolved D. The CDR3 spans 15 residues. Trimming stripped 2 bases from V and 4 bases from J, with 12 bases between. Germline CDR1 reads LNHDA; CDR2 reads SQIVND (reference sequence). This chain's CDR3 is CASSITPDLNQPQHF. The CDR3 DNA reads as TGTGCCAGTAGTATAACACCCGATTTAAATCAGCCCCAGCATTTT. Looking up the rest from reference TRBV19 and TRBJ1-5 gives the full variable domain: DGGITQSPKYLFRKEGQNVTLSCEQNLNHDAMYWYRQDPGQGLRLIYYSQIVNDFQKGDIAEGYSVSREKKESFPLTVTSAQKNPTAFYLCASSITPDLNQPQHFGDGTRLSIL.

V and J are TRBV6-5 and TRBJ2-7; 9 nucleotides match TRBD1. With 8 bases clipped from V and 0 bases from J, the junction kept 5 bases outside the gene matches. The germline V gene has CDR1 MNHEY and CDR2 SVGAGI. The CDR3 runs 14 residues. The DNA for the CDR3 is TGTGCCAGCCGGGGACAGGGTAACTCCTACGAGCAGTACTTC. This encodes CASRGQGNSYEQYF.

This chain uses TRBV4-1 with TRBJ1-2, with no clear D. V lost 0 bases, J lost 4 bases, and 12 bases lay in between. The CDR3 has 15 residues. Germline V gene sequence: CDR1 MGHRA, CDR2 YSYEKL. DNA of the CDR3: TGCGCCAGCAGCCAAGAGGCGGGTGCAACCTATGGCTACACCTTC. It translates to CASSQEAGATYGYTF.

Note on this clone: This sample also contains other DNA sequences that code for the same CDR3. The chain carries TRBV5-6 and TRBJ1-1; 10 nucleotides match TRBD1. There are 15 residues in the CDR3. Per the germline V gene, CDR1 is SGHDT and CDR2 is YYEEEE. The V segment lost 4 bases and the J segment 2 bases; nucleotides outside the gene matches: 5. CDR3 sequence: CASSLGQGKNTEAFF. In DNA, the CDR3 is TGTGCCAGCAGCCTGGGACAGGGGAAAAACACTGAAGCTTTCTTT.

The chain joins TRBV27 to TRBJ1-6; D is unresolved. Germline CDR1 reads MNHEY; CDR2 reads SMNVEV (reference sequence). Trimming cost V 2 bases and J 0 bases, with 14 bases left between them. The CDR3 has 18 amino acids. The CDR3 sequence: CASSLTGVDYSYNSPLHF. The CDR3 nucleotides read TGTGCCAGCAGTTTAACCGGGGTTGACTACTCCTATAATTCACCCCTCCACTTT.

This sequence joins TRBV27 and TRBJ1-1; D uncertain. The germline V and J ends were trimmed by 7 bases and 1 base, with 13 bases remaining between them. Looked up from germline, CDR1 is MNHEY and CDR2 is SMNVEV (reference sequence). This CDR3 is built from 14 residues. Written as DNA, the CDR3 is TGTGCCAGCACTCCCCACGGTAAGAACACTGAAGCTTTCTTT. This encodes CASTPHGKNTEAFF.

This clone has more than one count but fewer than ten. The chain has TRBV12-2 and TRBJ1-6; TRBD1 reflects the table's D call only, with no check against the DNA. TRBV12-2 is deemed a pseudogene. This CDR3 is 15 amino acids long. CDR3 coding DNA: TGTGCAAGTCGCTTAAAGGGGAAATATAATTCACCCCTCCACTTT. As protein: CASRLKGKYNSPLHF.

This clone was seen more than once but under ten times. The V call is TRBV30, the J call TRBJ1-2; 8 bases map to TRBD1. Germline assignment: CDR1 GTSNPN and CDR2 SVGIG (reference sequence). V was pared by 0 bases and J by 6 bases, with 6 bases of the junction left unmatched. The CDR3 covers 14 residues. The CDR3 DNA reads TGTGCCTGGAGTGTGACGGACAGGGAGAATGGCTACACCTTC. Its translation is CAWSVTDRENGYTF.

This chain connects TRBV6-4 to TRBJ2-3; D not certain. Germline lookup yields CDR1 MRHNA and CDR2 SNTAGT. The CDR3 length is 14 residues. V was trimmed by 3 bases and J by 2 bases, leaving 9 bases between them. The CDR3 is CASSEGEVTDTQYF. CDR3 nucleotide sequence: TGTGCCAGCAGTGAAGGTGAGGTCACAGATACGCAGTATTTT.

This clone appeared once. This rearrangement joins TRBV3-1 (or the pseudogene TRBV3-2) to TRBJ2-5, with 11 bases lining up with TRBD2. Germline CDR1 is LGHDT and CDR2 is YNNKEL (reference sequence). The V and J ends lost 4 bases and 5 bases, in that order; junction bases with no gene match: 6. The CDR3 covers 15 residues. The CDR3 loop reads CASSPLAGGPETQYF. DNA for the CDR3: TGTGCCAGCAGCCCATTAGCGGGGGGGCCGGAGACCCAGTACTTC.

In DNA form, the CDR3 reads TGTGCCAGCAGCCCAAGCGAGGCACCCTACGAGCAGTACTTC. Its translation: CASSPSEAPYEQYF. The chain has TRBV7-9 and TRBJ2-7, with D hard to call. V dropped 5 bases and J dropped 2 bases, with 13 bases sitting between them. Germline lookup yields CDR1 SEHNR and CDR2 FQNEAQ (reference sequence). The CDR3 runs to 14 residues.

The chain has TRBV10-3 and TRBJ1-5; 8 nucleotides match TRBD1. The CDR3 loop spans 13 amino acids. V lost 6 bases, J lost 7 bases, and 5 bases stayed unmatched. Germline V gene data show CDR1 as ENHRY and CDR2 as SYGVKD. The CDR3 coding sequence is TGTGCCATCAGGGACAGGGTAGAACAGCCCCAGCATTTT. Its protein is CAIRDRVEQPQHF.

CDR3 in amino acids: CASSAANEAFF. DNA for the CDR3: TGTGCCAGCAGCGCAGCGAATGAAGCTTTCTTT. J is TRBJ1-1 and V is TRBV7-9, with no clear D. From germline, CDR1 is SEHNR and CDR2 FQNEAQ (reference sequence). V lost 5 bases and J 7 bases, leaving 8 bases between the germline ends. The CDR3 is 11 amino acids.

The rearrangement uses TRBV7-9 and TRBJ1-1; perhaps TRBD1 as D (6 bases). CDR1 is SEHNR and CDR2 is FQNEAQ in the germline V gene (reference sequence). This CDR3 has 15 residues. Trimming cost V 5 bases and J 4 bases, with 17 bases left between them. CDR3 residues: CASSRLQGVGTEAFF. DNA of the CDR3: TGTGCCAGCAGCCGACTACAGGGAGTCGGCACTGAAGCTTTCTTT.

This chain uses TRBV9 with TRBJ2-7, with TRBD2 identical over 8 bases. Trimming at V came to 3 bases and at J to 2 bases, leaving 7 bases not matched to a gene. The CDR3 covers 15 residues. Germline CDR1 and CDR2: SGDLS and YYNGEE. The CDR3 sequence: CASSASGYRTYEQYF. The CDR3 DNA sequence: TGTGCCAGCAGCGCTAGCGGGTACCGCACCTACGAGCAGTACTTC.

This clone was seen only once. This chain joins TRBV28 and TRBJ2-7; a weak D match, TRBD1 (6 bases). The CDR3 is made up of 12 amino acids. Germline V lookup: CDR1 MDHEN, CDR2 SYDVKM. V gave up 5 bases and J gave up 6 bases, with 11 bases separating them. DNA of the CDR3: TGTGCCAGCAGTCTAACAGGGATCGAGCAGTACTTC. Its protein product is CASSLTGIEQYF.

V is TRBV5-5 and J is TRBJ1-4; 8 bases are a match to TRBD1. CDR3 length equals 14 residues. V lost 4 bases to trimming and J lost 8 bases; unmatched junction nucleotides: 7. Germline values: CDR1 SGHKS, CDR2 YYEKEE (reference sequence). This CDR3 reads CASSSSGGAEKLFF. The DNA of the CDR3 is TGTGCCAGCAGCAGTTCAGGGGGCGCGGAAAAACTGTTTTTT.